The clone carrying this TCR beta chain showed up just a few times. Antigen unknown. The data are from a study of T cells after yellow fever vaccination. Study results and caveats: One caveat is that FACS-sorted repertoires could contain abundant clonotypes contaminating from the bulk population. The study re-detected most primary-vaccination clones after the booster (96% CD4, roughly 85% CD8). Clonotypes shared by both compartments, CD4 and CD8, made up a small share.

CDR1 is SEHNR, CDR2 FQNEAQ, per germline (reference sequence). There are 15 residues in the CDR3. V lost 0 bases and J 7 bases, leaving 13 bases between the germline ends. For TCR, cDNA came from 5'RACE template switching, which added a universal primer site and UMIs. MiXCR, applied by TCRdb to the 5' RACE reads, yields one record per CDR3 protein. Among about 260,000 distinct CDR3 sequences listed, around 4.9% were seen once. This receptor was obtained from a young man who received the YFV17D yellow fever vaccine. V gene TRBV7-9 combines with J gene TRBJ2-1; unclear D gene. The material was CD4+ T cells sorted from PBMCs, obtained on the day of the yellow fever booster vaccination. This CDR3 reads CASSLARFGRNEQFF. CDR3 nucleotides: TGTGCCAGCAGCTTAGCCCGGTTCGGAAGGAATGAGCAGTTCTTC.